One and the same sample provided the 21 T cell receptor beta chains below, sequenced in a study of cytomegalovirus exposure and HLA in healthy donors. Primers included in the PCR were 60 Vbeta and 13 Jbeta primers. Method: immunoSEQ multiplex PCR; TCRdb's copy keeps in-frame clones and lacks some. The table has tens of thousands of clones, 63% seen once. The sequenced sample consisted of PBMCs. The receptors originated from a woman in her thirties or forties in good health and CMV-seropositive.

J is TRBJ2-2 and V is TRBV10-3; D perhaps matches TRBD2 (5 bases). The germline gives CDR1 ENHRY, CDR2 SYGVKD. This CDR3 spans 18 amino acids. Between the trimmed V and J ends, which lost 2 bases and 7 bases, there was a span of 23 bases. The CDR3 loop reads CAISEGRWAGPGDGELFF. The DNA of the CDR3 is TGTGCCATCAGTGAGGGGAGATGGGCCGGACCCGGGGACGGGGAGCTGTTTTTT.

This clone has a handful of counts. The J gene is TRBJ1-5, the V gene TRBV28; 8 bases are a match to TRBD1. CDR1 and CDR2 from the germline V gene are MDHEN and SYDVKM. Unmatched junction bases numbered 10, after V lost 3 bases and J lost 6 bases. The CDR3 has 16 amino acids. The CDR3 DNA reads as TGTGCCAGCAGTTTGCCCGACCAGGGGGCCCTTCAGCCCCAGCATTTT. Translating it yields CASSLPDQGALQPQHF. Supplemented by reference TRBV28 and TRBJ1-5, the full variable domain reads DVKVTQSSRYLVKRTGEKVFLECVQDMDHENMFWYRQDPGLGLRLIYFSYDVKMKEKGDIPEGYSVSREKKERFSLILESASTNQTSMYLCASSLPDQGALQPQHFGDGTRLSIL.

The rearrangement uses TRBV27 and TRBJ2-7, with 9 bases aligning to TRBD1. CDR3 length: 17 residues. The V and J ends lost 6 bases and 0 bases, in that order; junction bases with no gene match: 12. Germline V gives CDR1 MNHEY, CDR2 SMNVEV (reference sequence). The CDR3 DNA follows: TGTGCCAGCAGGGAAGGGGCGGACAGGGGACGCTCCTACGAGCAGTACTTC. It specifies CASREGADRGRSYEQYF.

This clone was counted between two and nine times. The chain links TRBV7-9 to TRBJ2-3; 8 bases match TRBD1. The CDR3 totals 15 residues. In germline, CDR1 is SEHNR, CDR2 FQNEAQ (reference sequence). The trim removed 5 bases at V and 0 bases at J, leaving 4 bases unmatched. In DNA, the CDR3 is TGTGCCAGCAGCAGCCGACAGGGGAGCACAGATACGCAGTATTTT. This gives the protein CASSSRQGSTDTQYF.

The CDR3 DNA follows: TGTGCCAGCAGCCAAGGGCGGACCGGGACAGGGTTTATGGAGACCCAGTACTTC. This encodes CASSQGRTGTGFMETQYF. V usage is TRBV4-2 and J usage is TRBJ2-5, with 9 bases aligning to TRBD1. CDR1 is LGHNA and CDR2 is YNFKEQ in the germline V gene. The CDR3 is made up of 18 amino acids. The trim removed 1 base at V and 5 bases at J, leaving 14 bases unmatched.

The chain uses TRBV28 and TRBJ1-2; TRBD1 aligns across 10 bases. With V trimmed by 5 bases and J by 7 bases, 7 bases remained unmatched. The CDR3 has 14 residues. CDR1 and CDR2 from the germline V gene are MDHEN and SYDVKM. The CDR3 nucleotides are TGTGCCAGCAGTCGACCGGGACAGGGGTTTGGCTACACCTTC. It specifies CASSRPGQGFGYTF.

This clone has just one count. The rearrangement uses TRBV7-9 and TRBJ2-3; 9 nucleotides match TRBD2. V shed 5 bases and J 2 bases; nucleotides not matched to a gene: 5. This CDR3 is 15 amino acids long. Germline V CDR1 and CDR2: SEHNR, FQNEAQ (reference sequence). CDR3 amino acids: CASSVTSGYTDTQYF. CDR3 DNA sequence: TGTGCCAGCAGCGTGACTAGCGGTTACACAGATACGCAGTATTTT.

The chain employs TRBV6-5 and TRBJ1-4, with no clear D. Trimming shortened V by 4 bases and J by 8 bases, and 17 bases separated the two germline ends. Germline V lookup: CDR1 MNHEY, CDR2 SVGAGI. The CDR3 totals 15 residues. The CDR3 sequence: CASSSSFSSAEKLFF. CDR3 DNA sequence: TGTGCCAGCAGTTCTAGTTTCTCCTCAGCAGAAAAACTGTTTTTT.

This clone has more than one count but fewer than ten. The chain carries TRBV6-6 and TRBJ2-7; TRBD1 is a possible D gene (6 bases). Germline V CDR1 and CDR2: MNHNY, SVGAGI (reference sequence). The CDR3 consists of 14 residues. The V and J ends lost 0 bases and 0 bases respectively, with 6 bases between them. In DNA form, the CDR3 reads TGTGCCAGCAGTTACTCGGACAGCTCCTACGAGCAGTACTTC. Its protein is CASSYSDSSYEQYF.

The chain's CDR3 is CASSLGGLSYEQYF. The CDR3 DNA sequence: TGTGCCAGCAGCTTAGGCGGCCTCTCCTACGAGCAGTACTTC. The gene calls are TRBV5-6 and TRBJ2-7; D ambiguous. Trimming removed 2 bases from V and 0 bases from J, with 9 bases in between. The germline V gene has CDR1 SGHDT and CDR2 YYEEEE. CDR3 size: 14 residues.

This clone was counted between two and nine times. This chain connects TRBV7-9 to TRBJ2-5; 7 bases line up with TRBD2. The CDR3 runs 16 residues. Trimming cost V 5 bases and J 4 bases; bases outside gene matches: 13. Germline V gene lookup returns CDR1 SEHNR and CDR2 FQNEAQ (reference sequence). The CDR3 region is CASSEDAGRAGETQYF. CDR3 bases: TGTGCCAGCAGCGAAGATGCAGGGAGGGCCGGAGAGACCCAGTACTTC.

This clone has more than one count but fewer than ten. One end of the junction is discordant with germline, which a read error may explain. The V call is TRBV7-9, the J call TRBJ2-7, with D hard to call. The CDR3 runs to 12 residues. The germline CDR1 and CDR2 sequences are SEHNR and FQNEAQ (reference sequence). The CDR3 sequence: CSSSSTYYEQYF. DNA of the CDR3: TGTTCCAGCAGCTCCACCTACTACGAGCAGTACTTC.

The chain uses TRBV18 and TRBJ2-3, with 9 bases lining up with TRBD2. The CDR3 contains 16 residues. Germline assignment: CDR1 KGHSH and CDR2 LQKENI. The V segment lost 0 bases and the J segment 8 bases; nucleotides outside the gene matches: 9. Written as DNA, the CDR3 is TGTGCCAGCTCACCACCTAGCGGGGGTCGCCAGGGTACGCAGTATTTT. This translates into CASSPPSGGRQGTQYF.

V usage is TRBV5-6 and J usage is TRBJ2-7; the match to TRBD1 covers 10 bases. CDR1 SGHDT and CDR2 YYEEEE come from the germline V gene. The J segment lost 1 base and the V segment lost 4 bases, leaving 2 bases of the junction unmatched. This CDR3 has 14 amino acids. The CDR3 nucleotides are TGTGCCAGCAGCCTGGGACAGGGGTCCTACGAGCAGTACTTC. Its translation is CASSLGQGSYEQYF.

The chain has TRBV18 and TRBJ1-1; 7 nucleotides line up with TRBD1. This CDR3 comprises 13 residues. Germline V gene sequence: CDR1 KGHSH, CDR2 LQKENI. Losses at the gene ends were 3 bases for V and 7 bases for J; bases not matched to a gene: 5. The CDR3, as DNA: TGTGCCAGCTCACCGCGCCGGGACAGTGAAGCTTTCTTT. This gives the protein CASSPRRDSEAFF.

The chain couples TRBV19 to TRBJ1-1; D is possibly TRBD1 (5 bases). Germline V gene data show CDR1 as LNHDA and CDR2 as SQIVND (reference sequence). V lost 4 bases and J lost 6, with 12 bases in between. The CDR3 is made up of 13 amino acids. The chain's CDR3 is CASSSSDRSEAFF. The CDR3 bases are TGTGCCAGTAGTAGCAGCGACAGATCTGAAGCTTTCTTT.

The chain links TRBV28 to TRBJ1-1, with 8 bases fitting TRBD1. The CDR3 sequence is 14 residues long. Per the germline V gene, CDR1 is MDHEN and CDR2 is SYDVKM. V lost 3 bases, J lost 4 bases, and 4 bases stayed unmatched. CDR3 protein: CASSLTDRVTEAFF. The CDR3 nucleotides are TGTGCCAGCAGTTTGACGGACAGGGTCACTGAAGCTTTCTTT.

The rearrangement uses TRBV18 and TRBJ1-3, with D uncertain. CDR3 length: 16 residues. The germline gives CDR1 KGHSH, CDR2 LQKENI. Between the trimmed V and J ends, which lost 2 bases and 1 base, there was a span of 12 bases. The CDR3 DNA reads TGTGCCAGCTCACCAACGGAGGAGACTTCTGGAAACACCATATATTTT. Amino acids: CASSPTEETSGNTIYF. The full variable domain, rest sourced from reference TRBV18 and TRBJ1-3, is NAGVMQNPRHLVRRRGQEARLRCSPMKGHSHVYWYRQLPEEGLKFMVYLQKENIIDESGMPKERFSAEFPKEGPSILRIQQVVRGDSAAYFCASSPTEETSGNTIYFGEGSWLTVV.

V and J are TRBV4-1 and TRBJ1-3; a possible D gene is TRBD1 (6 bases). Germline V gene data show CDR1 as MGHRA and CDR2 as YSYEKL. The CDR3 is made up of 15 amino acids. Trimming pared 4 bases from V and 1 base from J, leaving 11 bases between. DNA for the CDR3: TGCGCCAGCAGCCCCATAGGGGGTTCTGGAAACACCATATATTTT. Translated, it gives CASSPIGGSGNTIYF.

The J gene is TRBJ2-2, the V gene TRBV13, with TRBD1 matching 8 bases. Germline V lookup: CDR1 PRHDT, CDR2 FYEKMQ (reference sequence). Unmatched junction bases numbered 0, after V lost 5 bases and J lost 4 bases. There are 13 residues in the CDR3. CDR3 in amino acids: CASSTGGTGELFF. The DNA of the CDR3 is TGTGCCAGCAGCACAGGGGGCACCGGGGAGCTGTTTTTT.

The gene calls are TRBV7-8 and TRBJ1-2; D unresolved. Germline V gives CDR1 SGHVS, CDR2 FQNEAQ. V shed 5 bases and J shed 3 bases, with 10 bases lying between them. This CDR3 is 13 amino acids long. For the CDR3, the DNA is TGTGCCAGCAGCCACCCGGTTGACTATGGCTACACCTTC. Its protein product is CASSHPVDYGYTF.